Listed here are 8 T cell receptor beta chains from one sample, sequenced in a study of radiotherapy plus CTLA-4 blockade in lung cancer. Sequencing used immunoSEQ multiplex PCR; TCRdb keeps in-frame clones, though not all of them. The repertoire includes 71,000 or so clones, around nine tenths of them detected once, and over 0.75% sits in the top ten. The sequences come from peripheral blood, collected from a patient treated with radiotherapy plus ipilimumab. These receptors originate from a human donor with non-small cell lung cancer who had stable disease on radiotherapy plus ipilimumab.

The chain employs TRBV7-6 and TRBJ2-7; TRBD2 matches at 11 bases. CDR3 length: 15 amino acids. The V and J ends lost 5 bases and 2 bases, in that order; junction bases with no gene match: 5. Germline CDR1 and CDR2: SGHVS and FNYEAQ. The DNA for the CDR3 is TGTGCCAGCAGCCCTGGGACTAGCGGAACCTACGAGCAGTACTTC. Translation gives CASSPGTSGTYEQYF.

CDR3 region: CASSYGGNSVYEQYF. The CDR3 DNA follows: TGTGCCAGCAGTTACGGCGGAAATAGCGTCTACGAGCAGTACTTC. The gene calls are TRBV6-5 and TRBJ2-7; tentatively, D is TRBD2 (5 bases). Trimming stripped 2 bases from V and 3 bases from J, with 14 bases between. This CDR3 has 15 amino acids. CDR1 is MNHEY, CDR2 SVGAGI, per germline.

The V call is TRBV20-1, the J call TRBJ1-1; D is undetermined. This CDR3 has 11 residues. Trimming cost V 2 bases and J 5 bases, with 6 bases left between them. The V gene's germline CDR1 is DFQATT and CDR2 SNEGSKA (reference sequence). This CDR3 reads CSARPGTEAFF. Here the CDR3 DNA reads TGCAGTGCTAGACCGGGGACTGAAGCTTTCTTT.

This clone was counted a single time. The chain's CDR3 is CASSLMAGLDRWWAEAFF. CDR3 nucleotides: TGTGCCAGCAGTTTAATGGCGGGGTTGGACAGGTGGTGGGCTGAAGCTTTCTTT. The J gene is TRBJ1-1, the V gene TRBV28; 7 bases line up with TRBD1. In germline, CDR1 is MDHEN, CDR2 SYDVKM. With 2 bases clipped from V and 6 bases from J, the junction kept 18 bases outside the gene matches. The CDR3 has 18 amino acids. Based on the CDR3 plus reference TRBV28 and TRBJ1-1, the full variable domain is DVKVTQSSRYLVKRTGEKVFLECVQDMDHENMFWYRQDPGLGLRLIYFSYDVKMKEKGDIPEGYSVSREKKERFSLILESASTNQTSMYLCASSLMAGLDRWWAEAFFGQGTRLTVV.

The rearrangement uses TRBV29-1 and TRBJ1-2; D possibly corresponds to TRBD1 (5 bases). There are 12 residues in the CDR3. Germline V gene sequence: CDR1 SQVTM, CDR2 ANQGSEA. Deletions cut 5 bases from V and 4 bases from J, with 11 bases between. The CDR3 coding sequence is TGCAGCGTTCACCAGGGTGGCTATGGCTACACCTTC. The encoded protein is CSVHQGGYGYTF.

The V and J genes are TRBV6-5 and TRBJ1-1, with D perhaps TRBD1 (6 bases). The CDR3 contains 15 residues. V was trimmed by 0 bases and J by 1 base, leaving 9 bases between them. Looked up from germline, CDR1 is MNHEY and CDR2 is SVGAGI. Here the CDR3 DNA reads TGTGCCAGCAGTTACTCATGGGGGCGGAACACTGAAGCTTTCTTT. This sequence encodes CASSYSWGRNTEAFF.

The V call is TRBV30, the J call TRBJ1-2; D remains unclear. CDR3 length equals 16 residues. In germline, CDR1 is GTSNPN, CDR2 SVGIG (reference sequence). The V end lost 3 bases, the J end lost 4 bases, and 21 bases lay between the germline ends. The CDR3 here is CAWSWEFGRLAYGYTF. CDR3 coding DNA: TGTGCCTGGAGCTGGGAGTTTGGTCGTCTGGCCTATGGCTACACCTTC.

This sequence joins TRBV19 and TRBJ2-1; 9 bases align to TRBD2. This CDR3 comprises 15 residues. V lost 7 bases to trimming and J lost 7 bases; unmatched junction nucleotides: 11. Germline CDR1 LNHDA, CDR2 SQIVND (reference sequence). The CDR3 loop reads CASTLGAGGPNEQFF. DNA for the CDR3: TGTGCCAGTACCCTCGGGGCGGGGGGGCCGAATGAGCAGTTCTTC.